Here is one TCR beta chain with its context. The data were obtained in a study of shared clonotypes between healthy human individuals. Profiled with immunoSEQ multiplex PCR; TCRdb holds only in-frame clones, not every one. Found here are 950,000 to 1,200,000 clones, roughly 80% of them singletons; the top ten hold 0.89%. In germline, CDR1 is GTSNPN, CDR2 SVGIG (reference sequence). V lost 4 bases to trimming and J lost 5 bases, with 9 bases between them. CDR3 size: 11 residues. The chain links TRBV30 to TRBJ2-7; no clear D. Material: memory CD4+ T cells from PBMCs. As for subset: CD45RA-negative fraction. This clonotype was obtained from a man aged 18 to 29 in good health. Some clones in this sample may be carry-over from other donors' samples. Here the CDR3 DNA reads TGTGCCTGGAACTTACGGGACGAGCAGTACTTC. It codes for CAWNLRDEQYF.